Listed here are 25 T cell receptor beta chains from one sample, sequenced in a study of blood T cell repertoires in COVID-19. TCRdb's copy holds only in-frame clones and misses some; the assay was immunoSEQ multiplex PCR. The sample carries about 250,000 clones, about nine tenths recorded once. Sequencing was carried out using PBMCs or T cells enriched from blood (not recorded which). Receptors were obtained from a man aged 35-49 years who had recovered from COVID-19.

The chain employs TRBV19 and TRBJ2-5; tentatively, D is TRBD1 (5 bases). The CDR3 is made up of 15 amino acids. V gave up 1 base and J gave up 2 bases, with 11 bases separating them. Germline lookup yields CDR1 LNHDA and CDR2 SQIVND (reference sequence). The CDR3 sequence is CASSIGGQEQETQYF. The DNA for the CDR3 is TGTGCCAGTAGTATAGGTGGACAAGAACAAGAGACCCAGTACTTC.

This chain joins TRBV19 and TRBJ2-7; 8 bases fit TRBD1. V was clipped by 4 bases and J by 3 bases; unmatched bases: 5. Per the germline V gene, CDR1 is LNHDA and CDR2 is SQIVND (reference sequence). There are 14 residues in the CDR3. CDR3 region: CASSNDRGNYEQYF. The CDR3 DNA follows: TGTGCCAGTAGTAACGACAGGGGAAACTACGAGCAGTACTTC. The full variable domain, completed using reference TRBV19 and TRBJ2-7, is DGGITQSPKYLFRKEGQNVTLSCEQNLNHDAMYWYRQDPGQGLRLIYYSQIVNDFQKGDIAEGYSVSREKKESFPLTVTSAQKNPTAFYLCASSNDRGNYEQYFGPGTRLTVT.

This clone was detected a few times. J is TRBJ1-1 and V is TRBV9, with D unresolved. Germline lookup yields CDR1 SGDLS and CDR2 YYNGEE. Trimming removed 0 bases at V and 1 base at J, with 13 bases between. CDR3 length: 16 amino acids. Here the CDR3 reads CASSVDLAPGNTEAFF. The CDR3, as DNA: TGTGCCAGCAGCGTAGATCTGGCCCCAGGGAACACTGAAGCTTTCTTT.

This clone showed up just once. The chain couples TRBV6-1 to TRBJ2-5; D may be TRBD2 (5 bases). V was trimmed by 4 bases and J by 4 bases, leaving 10 bases between them. The CDR3 extends over 13 amino acids. CDR1 MNHNS and CDR2 SASEGT come from the germline V gene. CDR3 sequence reads: CASSGSTRETQYF. The CDR3 DNA follows: TGTGCCAGCAGTGGGTCTACTAGAGAGACCCAGTACTTC.

This clone came up once. The DNA of the CDR3 is TGTGCCAGCAGTCTTATCGGCAGGGAGGACGGAAACACCATATATTTT. Its translation is CASSLIGREDGNTIYF. The chain couples TRBV6-2 or TRBV6-3 to TRBJ1-3; possible D gene TRBD1, 5 bases. The V and J ends lost 5 bases and 4 bases respectively, with 18 bases between them. In germline, CDR1 is MNHEY, CDR2 SVGEGT. This CDR3 is built from 16 residues.

This clone occurred once. The J gene is TRBJ1-2, the V gene TRBV27, with D possibly matching TRBD1 (6 bases). Between the trimmed V and J ends, which lost 5 bases and 4 bases, there was a span of 17 bases. Germline CDR1 is MNHEY and CDR2 is SMNVEV (reference sequence). This CDR3 is 15 amino acids long. In DNA form, the CDR3 reads TGTGCCAGCAGTACCCCGGGCGGGGGCGTCTATGGCTACACCTTC. It encodes CASSTPGGGVYGYTF.

J is TRBJ1-4 and V is TRBV7-9; 7 bases align to TRBD1. This CDR3 comprises 16 residues. V lost 3 bases and J lost 7; bases outside the gene matches: 11. Germline V gene lookup returns CDR1 SEHNR and CDR2 FQNEAQ (reference sequence). CDR3 amino acids: CASSLITGVIIEKLFF. The CDR3 nucleotides read TGTGCCAGCAGCTTGATAACAGGGGTCATTATTGAAAAACTGTTTTTT.

The chain employs TRBV5-1 and TRBJ2-3; D is undetermined. This CDR3 has 16 amino acids. Looked up from germline, CDR1 is SGHRS and CDR2 is YFSETQ. V was trimmed by 0 bases and J by 1 base, leaving 12 bases between them. CDR3 bases: TGCGCCAGCAGCTTGGTTGGCGGAGACCGCACAGATACGCAGTATTTT. This encodes CASSLVGGDRTDTQYF.

The chain uses TRBV4-3 and TRBJ2-1; 10 positions agree with TRBD2. The J segment lost 4 bases and the V segment lost 0 bases, leaving 3 bases of the junction unmatched. From germline, CDR1 is LGHNA and CDR2 YSLEER. The CDR3 consists of 16 residues. CDR3 loop: CASSQDPTSGYNEQFF. CDR3 sequence (DNA): TGCGCCAGCAGCCAAGATCCGACTAGCGGGTACAATGAGCAGTTCTTC.

This chain uses TRBV6-1 with TRBJ1-2; 7 bases are a match to TRBD1. Germline CDR1 MNHNS, CDR2 SASEGT. Losses at the gene ends were 3 bases for V and 3 bases for J; bases not matched to a gene: 4. This CDR3 contains 14 residues. The CDR3 sequence is CASSERTGDYGYTF. As DNA, the CDR3 is TGTGCCAGCAGTGAGCGGACAGGAGACTATGGCTACACCTTC.

This rearrangement joins TRBV27 to TRBJ2-2; D remains ambiguous. The CDR3 loop spans 14 amino acids. V was shortened by 3 bases and J by 3 bases, with 8 bases between the two germline ends. The germline V gene encodes CDR1 MNHEY and CDR2 SMNVEV (reference sequence). This chain's CDR3 is CASSFRQYTGELFF. The CDR3 nucleotides read TGTGCCAGCAGTTTCCGCCAGTACACCGGGGAGCTGTTTTTT.

This chain uses TRBV5-4 with TRBJ1-1; a weak D match, TRBD1 (6 bases). This CDR3 has 15 residues. The germline V gene encodes CDR1 SGHNT and CDR2 YYREEE (reference sequence). Trimming left V 0 bases short and J 6 bases short, with 15 bases between. CDR3 bases: TGTGCCAGCAGCTTGGTGTTTGGGGGCCGGTCTGAAGCTTTCTTT. Protein sequence: CASSLVFGGRSEAFF.

This clone was recorded many times. The chain carries TRBV10-3 and TRBJ2-7, with a tentative D call TRBD1 (6 bases). This CDR3 is built from 13 residues. Germline CDR1 ENHRY, CDR2 SYGVKD. Trimming pared 7 bases from V and 2 bases from J, leaving 12 bases between. CDR3 loop: CAIKRDMTYEQYF. CDR3 in DNA: TGTGCCATCAAAAGGGACATGACCTACGAGCAGTACTTC.

This chain links TRBV2 with TRBJ1-5; D not resolved. The V end was cut by 4 bases, the J end by 6 bases, with 4 bases between. There are 11 residues in the CDR3. CDR1 and CDR2 (germline): SNHLY, FYNNEI. The CDR3 here is CASSVGQPQHF. The CDR3 DNA follows: TGTGCCAGCAGTGTCGGTCAGCCCCAGCATTTT.

The rearrangement joins TRBV6-5 to TRBJ1-6, with TRBD1 identical over 7 bases. Unmatched junction bases numbered 7, after V lost 7 bases and J lost 10 bases. Germline V gene sequence: CDR1 MNHEY, CDR2 SVGAGI. The CDR3 contains 13 residues. This CDR3 is CASTDRPESPLHF. The CDR3 DNA reads TGTGCCAGCACGGACAGGCCGGAGTCACCCCTCCACTTT.

This clone was seen a few times. J is TRBJ1-5 and V is TRBV15, with no clear D. The CDR3 is made up of 14 amino acids. Trimming cost V 3 bases and J 7 bases, with 13 bases left between them. In germline, CDR1 is LNHNV, CDR2 YYDKDF (reference sequence). The CDR3 here is CATSSGRNRQPQHF. The DNA for the CDR3 is TGTGCCACCAGCAGCGGTCGAAACCGGCAGCCCCAGCATTTT.

J is TRBJ2-3 and V is TRBV30; 7 bases are a match to TRBD2. Germline trimming cut 2 bases from V and 11 bases from J; bases unmatched to any gene: 7. CDR3 length: 12 residues. The V gene's germline CDR1 is GTSNPN and CDR2 SVGIG (reference sequence). CDR3 nucleotide sequence: TGTGCCTGGAGTTGGGAGGGCAGAAGGCAGTATTTT. This translates into CAWSWEGRRQYF.

This clone has a single count. The genes are TRBV7-2 and TRBJ2-2, with D perhaps matching TRBD2 (6 bases). V lost 6 bases, J lost 2 bases, and 10 bases lay in between. From germline, CDR1 is SGHTA and CDR2 FQGNSA. This CDR3 spans 14 amino acids. CDR3 loop: CASRMGLNTGELFF. CDR3 coding DNA: TGTGCCAGCAGGATGGGACTTAACACCGGGGAGCTGTTTTTT.

The chain has TRBV7-6 and TRBJ1-3, with D maybe TRBD1 (5 bases). CDR1 is SGHVS and CDR2 is FNYEAQ in the germline V gene. Trimming pared 0 bases from V and 0 bases from J, leaving 15 bases between. The CDR3 totals 18 residues. The CDR3, as DNA: TGTGCCAGCAGCTTAGCGCTTCCAGGGCACCTCTCTGGAAACACCATATATTTT. Its translation is CASSLALPGHLSGNTIYF.

The chain couples TRBV19 to TRBJ2-1, with 9 bases that match TRBD2. CDR3 size: 14 residues. The V and J ends lost 5 bases and 1 base, in that order; junction bases with no gene match: 0. The germline gives CDR1 LNHDA, CDR2 SQIVND (reference sequence). CDR3 DNA: TGTGCCAGTAGTGCGGGAGGGTCCTACAATGAGCAGTTCTTC. Its translation is CASSAGGSYNEQFF.

This clone has just one count. The chain joins TRBV18 to TRBJ2-7; the match to TRBD1 covers 9 bases. CDR3 length equals 14 residues. V trimming: 6 bases; J trimming: 5 bases; junction bases outside the gene matches: 8. CDR1 is KGHSH, CDR2 LQKENI, per germline. CDR3 amino acids: CASSPRTGGHEQYF. The CDR3 DNA follows: TGTGCCAGCTCCCCCCGTACAGGGGGCCACGAGCAGTACTTC.

The chain couples TRBV28 to TRBJ2-5, with 7 bases fitting TRBD2. The V segment lost 7 bases and the J segment 4 bases; nucleotides outside the gene matches: 9. The CDR3 totals 14 residues. Germline V CDR1 and CDR2: MDHEN, SYDVKM. The CDR3 bases are TGTGCCAGCACCGCACTAGCGCCGGGAGAGACCCAGTACTTC. Amino acids: CASTALAPGETQYF.

The rearrangement uses TRBV19 and TRBJ2-7; TRBD1 matches 9 bases. Germline assignment: CDR1 LNHDA and CDR2 SQIVND (reference sequence). V shed 5 bases and J 0 bases; nucleotides not matched to a gene: 2. CDR3 length equals 14 residues. The CDR3 loop reads CASSGTGPSYEQYF. CDR3 in DNA: TGTGCCAGTAGTGGGACAGGGCCCTCCTACGAGCAGTACTTC.

This chain connects TRBV6-5 to TRBJ2-1; the match to TRBD2 covers 13 bases. The germline V gene encodes CDR1 MNHEY and CDR2 SVGAGI. V lost 2 bases and J lost 10; bases outside the gene matches: 2. CDR3 size: 14 residues. Here the CDR3 DNA reads TGTGCCAGCAGTTACGGGACTAGCGGGGCCGAGCAGTTCTTC. It yields the protein CASSYGTSGAEQFF.

J is TRBJ2-2 and V is TRBV18; 15 bases agree with TRBD2. CDR3 length equals 20 residues. Germline V gene lookup returns CDR1 KGHSH and CDR2 LQKENI. V lost 2 bases to trimming and J lost 4 bases; unmatched junction nucleotides: 11. The CDR3 DNA follows: TGTGCCAGCTCACCAAGCACAGGACTAGCGGGAGGGCCTGTCACCGGGGAGCTGTTTTTT. Protein sequence: CASSPSTGLAGGPVTGELFF.